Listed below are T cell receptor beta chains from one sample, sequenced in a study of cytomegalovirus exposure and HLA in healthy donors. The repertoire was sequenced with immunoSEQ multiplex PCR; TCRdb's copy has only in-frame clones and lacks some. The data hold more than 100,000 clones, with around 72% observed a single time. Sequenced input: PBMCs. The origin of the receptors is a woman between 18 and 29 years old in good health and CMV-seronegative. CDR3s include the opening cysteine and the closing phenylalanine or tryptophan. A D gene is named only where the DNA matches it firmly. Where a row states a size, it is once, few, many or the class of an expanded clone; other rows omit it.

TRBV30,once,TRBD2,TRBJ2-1,CDWSIRASGISYNEQFF,TGTGACTGGAGTATTCGGGCTAGCGGGATCTCCTACAATGAGCAGTTCTTC
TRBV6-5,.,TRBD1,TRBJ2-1,CASSYRGQGNGDEQFF,TGTGCCAGCAGTTACCGGGGACAGGGCAATGGGGATGAGCAGTTCTTC
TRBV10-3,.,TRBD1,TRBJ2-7,CAIRDREIYEQYF,TGTGCCATCAGGGACAGGGAAATTTACGAGCAGTACTTC
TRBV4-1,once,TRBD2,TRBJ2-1,CASSRDTSGGYNEQFF,TGCGCCAGCAGCCGGGATACCTCGGGGGGTTACAATGAGCAGTTCTTC
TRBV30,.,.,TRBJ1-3,CAWQNSGNTIYF,TGTGCCTGGCAAAACTCTGGAAACACCATATATTTT
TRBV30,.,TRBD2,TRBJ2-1,CAWSVRLAGFSYNEQFF,TGTGCCTGGAGTGTACGTCTAGCGGGTTTCTCCTACAATGAGCAGTTCTTC
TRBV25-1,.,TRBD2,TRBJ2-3,CASSDSGSMTDTQYF,TGTGCCAGCAGTGACAGCGGGAGTATGACAGATACGCAGTATTTT
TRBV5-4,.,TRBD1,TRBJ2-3,CASSQGVGAPSSTDTQYF,TGTGCCAGCAGCCAGGGGGTCGGGGCCCCTTCAAGCACAGATACGCAGTATTTT
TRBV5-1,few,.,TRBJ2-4,CASSLGASAGYIQYF,TGCGCCAGCAGCTTGGGGGCCTCTGCGGGGTACATTCAGTACTTC
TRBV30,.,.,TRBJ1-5,CAWSAETGNQPQHF,TGTGCCTGGAGTGCCGAAACAGGGAATCAGCCCCAGCATTTT
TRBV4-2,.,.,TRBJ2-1,CASSQEEWRSSYNEQFF,TGTGCCAGCAGCCAAGAAGAGTGGCGGAGCTCCTACAATGAGCAGTTCTTC
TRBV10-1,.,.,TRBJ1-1,CASSEHRTEAFF,TGCGCCAGCAGTGAACATCGGACAGAAGCTTTCTTT
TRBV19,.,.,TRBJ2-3,CASSSSRNRAADTQYF,TGTGCCAGTAGTAGTAGTAGAAACAGGGCGGCAGATACGCAGTATTTT
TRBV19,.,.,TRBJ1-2,CASIASGAGYGYTF,TGTGCCAGTATCGCCTCAGGGGCGGGCTATGGCTACACCTTC
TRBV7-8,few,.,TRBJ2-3,CASSSKTGTDTQYF,TGTGCCAGCAGCTCGAAGACAGGCACAGATACGCAGTATTTT
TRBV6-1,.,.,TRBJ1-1,CASTILGTSEAFF,TGTGCCAGCACCATCCTAGGGACTTCTGAAGCTTTCTTT
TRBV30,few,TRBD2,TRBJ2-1,CAWSLGLAVNEQFF,TGTGCCTGGAGCCTAGGACTAGCAGTGAATGAGCAGTTCTTC
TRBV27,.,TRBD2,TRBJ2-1,CASSSPLTSGRNNEQFF,TGTGCCAGCAGTTCTCCACTGACTAGCGGGCGAAACAATGAGCAGTTCTTC
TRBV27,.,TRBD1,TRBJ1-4,CASSFPLCDRVDEKLFF,TGTGCCAGCAGTTTCCCCCTGTGCGACAGGGTAGATGAAAAACTGTTTTTT
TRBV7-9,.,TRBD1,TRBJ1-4,CASSLAPGQGAKLFF,TGTGCCAGCAGCTTAGCGCCGGGACAGGGGGCAAAACTGTTTTTT
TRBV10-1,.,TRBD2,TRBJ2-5,CASSESRAGVETQYF,TGCGCCAGCAGTGAGTCAAGGGCGGGAGTAGAGACCCAGTACTTC
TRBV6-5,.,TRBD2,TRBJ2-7,CASVASGSNEQYF,TGTGCCAGCGTCGCTAGCGGGAGTAACGAGCAGTACTTC
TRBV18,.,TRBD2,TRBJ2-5,CATGLAGETQYF,TGTGCCACCGGACTAGCGGGCGAGACCCAGTACTTC
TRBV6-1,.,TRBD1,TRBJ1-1,CASSEGWDSWNTEAFF,TGTGCCAGCAGTGAAGGCTGGGACAGCTGGAACACTGAAGCTTTCTTT
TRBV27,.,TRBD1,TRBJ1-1,CASRTGERTEAFF,TGTGCCAGCAGGACAGGGGAAAGGACTGAAGCTTTCTTT
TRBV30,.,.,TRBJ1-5,CAWSPKSTPTYQPQHF,TGTGCCTGGAGCCCAAAAAGTACCCCTACCTATCAGCCCCAGCATTTT
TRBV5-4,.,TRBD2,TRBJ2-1,CASSLGGSVSYNEQFF,TGTGCCAGCAGCTTGGGCGGGAGTGTCTCCTACAATGAGCAGTTCTTC
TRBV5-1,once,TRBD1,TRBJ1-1,CASSSFTGANTEAFF,TGCGCCAGCAGCTCATTTACAGGGGCAAACACTGAAGCTTTCTTT
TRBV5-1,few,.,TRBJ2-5,CASSLAGLGETQYF,TGCGCCAGCAGTCTTGCAGGACTCGGAGAGACCCAGTACTTC
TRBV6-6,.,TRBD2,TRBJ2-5,CASSGGLAVMETQYF,TGTGCCAGCAGTGGAGGACTAGCAGTCATGGAGACCCAGTACTTC
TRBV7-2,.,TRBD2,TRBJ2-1,CASSPGLAGATQFF,TGTGCCAGCAGCCCGGGACTAGCGGGAGCGACGCAGTTCTTC
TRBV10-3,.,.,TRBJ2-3,CAISDFIADTQYF,TGTGCCATCAGTGATTTTATAGCAGATACGCAGTATTTT
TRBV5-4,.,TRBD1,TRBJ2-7,CASSLDRESEQYF,TGTGCCAGCAGCCTGGACAGGGAAAGCGAGCAGTACTTC
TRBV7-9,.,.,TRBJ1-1,CASSGGGLDTEAFF,TGTGCCAGCAGCGGGGGAGGGTTGGACACTGAAGCTTTCTTT
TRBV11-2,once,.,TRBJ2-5,CASSRVGGQETQYF,TGTGCCAGCAGCCGTGTGGGGGGCCAAGAGACCCAGTACTTC
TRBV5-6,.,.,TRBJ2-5,CASRSDTRETQYF,TGTGCCAGCAGATCGGACACTCGGGAGACCCAGTACTTC
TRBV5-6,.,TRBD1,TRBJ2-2,CASSPGQVTTGELFF,TGTGCCAGCAGCCCTGGACAGGTGACCACCGGGGAGCTGTTTTTT
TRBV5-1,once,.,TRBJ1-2,CASSDRVEHGYTF,TGCGCCAGCAGCGACAGAGTTGAACATGGCTACACCTTC
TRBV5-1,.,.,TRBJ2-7,CASSLNRELYEQYF,TGCGCCAGCAGCCTCAACAGGGAGCTCTACGAGCAGTACTTC